This T cell receptor (beta chain) was documented in a study of blood T cell repertoires in COVID-19. The CDR3 runs 14 residues. Trimming took off 5 bases at V and 8 bases at J, with 15 bases between the two ends. The V gene's germline CDR1 is ENHRY and CDR2 SYGVKD. Assay used: immunoSEQ multiplex PCR; TCRdb lists only in-frame clones, some missing. The sample holds about 60,000 clones; around 83% are singletons and the top ten take 16%. Material for sequencing was peripheral blood. This chain joins TRBV10-3 and TRBJ1-4; tentatively, D is TRBD1 (5 bases). The TCR originated in a human donor in a cohort sampled during active COVID-19. The CDR3: CAISSSFQGEKLFF. CDR3 nucleotide sequence: TGTGCCATCAGTAGCTCCTTCCAGGGCGAAAAACTGTTTTTT.